The 24 T cell receptor beta chains in this list originate from one sample, sequenced in a study of post-analysis software for immune sequencing data. Overall study findings and caveats: A few TRBV segments were significantly more frequent in patients than in controls. TRBV5-6, TRBV5-1 and TRBV20-1 were among these segments.

Which antigens these TCRs recognize remains unknown. Every TCR beta cDNA library bore unique molecular identifiers. TCRdb processed the PCR reads anew with MiXCR; each CDR3 protein has one entry. This table holds approximately 770,000 distinct CDR3 sequences, roughly 50% found once. Sequencing input: blood. The origin of the receptors is a girl between 10 and 17 years old with multiple sclerosis.

The chain recombines TRBV20-1 with TRBJ2-5; TRBD2 aligns across 7 bases. Trimming removed 0 bases from V and 4 bases from J; junction bases left unmatched: 8. CDR3 length: 15 residues. The germline V gene encodes CDR1 DFQATT and CDR2 SNEGSKA (reference sequence). CDR3 nucleotides: TGCAGTGCTAGAGACCTCACTAGCGTAGTAGAGACCCAGTACTTC. It translates to CSARDLTSVVETQYF.

The chain uses TRBV7-8 and TRBJ1-1; maybe TRBD1 (5 bases). V was pared by 5 bases and J by 3 bases, with 13 bases between. CDR1 is SGHVS, CDR2 FQNEAQ, per germline. The CDR3 is 14 residues long. CDR3 protein: CASSKPGFHTEAFF. CDR3 DNA: TGTGCCAGCAGCAAACCAGGGTTCCACACTGAAGCTTTCTTT. Using reference TRBV7-8 and TRBJ1-1 for the parts outside the CDR3, the full variable domain is GAGVSQSPRYKVAKRGQDVALRCDPISGHVSLFWYQQALGQGPEFLTYFQNEAQLDKSGLPSDRFFAERPEGSVSTLKIQRTQQEDSAVYLCASSKPGFHTEAFFGQGTRLTVV.

The chain combines TRBV29-1 with TRBJ2-7; 8 positions agree with TRBD1. The ends lost 1 base at V and 5 bases at J; junction bases unmatched: 7. CDR1 SQVTM and CDR2 ANQGSEA come from the germline V gene. The CDR3 covers 14 residues. The CDR3, as DNA: TGCAGCGTTGAAGGGACAGGGTTCTTGGACGAGCAGTACTTC. It is translated as CSVEGTGFLDEQYF.

The chain couples TRBV13 to TRBJ2-1; the D call may be TRBD1 or TRBD2 (8 bases each). Germline CDR1 reads PRHDT; CDR2 reads FYEKMQ (reference sequence). This CDR3 spans 16 amino acids. Deletions cut 1 base from V and 6 bases from J, with 16 bases between. The CDR3 sequence: CASSLVAGQDCNEQFF. The CDR3 DNA follows: TGTGCCAGCAGCTTAGTAGCGGGACAGGACTGCAATGAGCAGTTCTTC.

The gene calls are TRBV29-1 and TRBJ2-7, with no clear D. V dropped 1 base and J dropped 0 bases, with 10 bases sitting between them. Germline values: CDR1 SQVTM, CDR2 ANQGSEA. The CDR3 covers 14 residues. CDR3 amino acids: CSVEGAESSYEQYF. The CDR3 nucleotides read TGCAGCGTTGAAGGGGCGGAGAGCTCCTACGAGCAGTACTTC.

The chain uses TRBV7-2 and TRBJ2-7, with 13 bases that match TRBD2. Germline lookup yields CDR1 SGHTA and CDR2 FQGNSA. The CDR3 runs to 16 residues. J lost 12 bases, V lost 5 bases, and 16 bases had no gene match. CDR3 sequence: CASSTNAGLAGSVGYF. The CDR3 region has the DNA TGTGCCAGCAGCACAAATGCGGGACTAGCGGGATCGGTAGGGTACTTC.

J is TRBJ1-2 and V is TRBV6-6, with TRBD1 as a possible D gene (5 bases). V lost 2 bases and J lost 8, with 21 bases in between. The CDR3 extends over 16 amino acids. Germline CDR1 is MNHNY and CDR2 is SVGAGI (reference sequence). The CDR3, as DNA: TGTGCCAGCAGTTACGGGACCCCCTACCCCGTAAGGGGCTACACCTTC. Its translation: CASSYGTPYPVRGYTF.

The V and J genes are TRBV29-1 and TRBJ2-3, with D unclear. Germline V lookup: CDR1 SQVTM, CDR2 ANQGSEA. Trimming took off 4 bases at V and 2 bases at J, with 13 bases between the two ends. The length of the CDR3 is 14 residues. The DNA of the CDR3 is TGCAGCGTTGGAGGACCAGCGCCCACAGATACGCAGTATTTT. This translates into CSVGGPAPTDTQYF.

This clonotype was detected once. The V gene is TRBV20-1, the J gene TRBJ2-5; D is unclear. This CDR3 has 13 residues. Per germline, CDR1 DFQATT and CDR2 SNEGSKA (reference sequence). The V gene lost 1 base and the J gene lost 0 bases, with 6 bases spanning the gap. The DNA for the CDR3 is TGCAGTGCTAGAGGCTACAACCAAGAGACCCAGTACTTC. Protein product: CSARGYNQETQYF.

The chain is built from TRBV18 and TRBJ1-4; D unresolved. Germline CDR1 reads KGHSH; CDR2 reads LQKENI. V was trimmed by 2 bases and J by 0 bases, leaving 16 bases between them. The CDR3 is 18 residues long. CDR3 bases: TGTGCCAGCTCACCAGAGTCCGACAAGCTTGCAACTAATGAAAAACTGTTTTTT. It codes for CASSPESDKLATNEKLFF.

The table lists this clonotype with a count of one. The chain recombines TRBV20-1 with TRBJ2-1; 10 nucleotides align to TRBD2. The ends lost 2 bases at V and 1 base at J; junction bases unmatched: 8. The CDR3 sequence is 17 residues long. Looked up from germline, CDR1 is DFQATT and CDR2 is SNEGSKA (reference sequence). The CDR3 DNA sequence: TGCAGTGCTAGAAGGGCTAGCGGGAGTTTTTCCTACAATGAGCAGTTCTTC. As protein: CSARRASGSFSYNEQFF.

The V call is TRBV27, the J call TRBJ2-1; D is undetermined. V was shortened by 5 bases and J by 4 bases, with 12 bases between the two germline ends. CDR3 length equals 14 residues. Per germline, CDR1 MNHEY and CDR2 SMNVEV (reference sequence). DNA for the CDR3: TGTGCCAGCAGTGAAAGTTCTCAATACAATGAGCAGTTCTTC. Protein product: CASSESSQYNEQFF.

This chain uses TRBV4-2 with TRBJ2-7, with TRBD2 matching 9 bases. J lost 0 bases, V lost 0 bases, and 6 bases had no gene match. The CDR3 has 17 residues. CDR1 and CDR2 (germline): LGHNA, YNFKEQ. The chain's CDR3 is CASSQDLLAGSSYEQYF. CDR3 DNA: TGTGCCAGCAGCCAAGATCTACTAGCGGGCAGCTCCTACGAGCAGTACTTC.

This clonotype was counted once. This chain uses TRBV9 with TRBJ2-5; 8 bases match TRBD1. The CDR3 spans 15 residues. Germline trimming cut 4 bases from V and 3 bases from J; bases unmatched to any gene: 8. Germline V gene lookup returns CDR1 SGDLS and CDR2 YYNGEE. CDR3 region: CASSPRTGPKETQYF. CDR3 coding DNA: TGTGCCAGCAGCCCCCGGACAGGGCCCAAAGAGACCCAGTACTTC.

The rearrangement links TRBV6-1 to TRBJ1-1; TRBD1 aligns across 8 bases. V lost 5 bases, J lost 6 bases, and 17 bases stayed unmatched. The germline V gene has CDR1 MNHNS and CDR2 SASEGT. The CDR3 consists of 17 residues. The CDR3 sequence is CASSPVPGQGERSEAFF. The DNA for the CDR3 is TGTGCCAGCAGTCCTGTCCCCGGACAGGGAGAGAGGTCTGAAGCTTTCTTT.

In this sample, this clonotype turned up a few times. The genes are TRBV15 and TRBJ1-4, with TRBD1 identical over 11 bases. There are 15 residues in the CDR3. The V and J ends lost 3 bases and 7 bases, in that order; junction bases with no gene match: 4. CDR1 is LNHNV and CDR2 is YYDKDF in the germline V gene (reference sequence). CDR3 DNA: TGTGCCACCAGCAGGCCCGGGACAGGGGGTGAAAAACTGTTTTTT. It specifies CATSRPGTGGEKLFF.

V is TRBV27 and J is TRBJ1-5, with D perhaps matching TRBD1 (5 bases). The CDR3 covers 15 residues. The ends were cut back, 6 bases at V and 5 bases at J, with 17 bases in the middle. From germline, CDR1 is MNHEY and CDR2 SMNVEV (reference sequence). The CDR3 is CASRSSGTRYQPQHF. CDR3 nucleotide sequence: TGTGCCAGCAGATCCTCGGGGACGAGATATCAGCCCCAGCATTTT.

The chain couples TRBV20-1 to TRBJ2-3; 11 bases agree with TRBD2. In germline, CDR1 is DFQATT, CDR2 SNEGSKA (reference sequence). The trim removed 1 base at V and 2 bases at J, leaving 5 bases unmatched. The CDR3 has 16 residues. The CDR3 DNA sequence: TGCAGTGCTAGAGTGAGACTAGCGGGGTTCACAGATACGCAGTATTTT. It yields the protein CSARVRLAGFTDTQYF.

V gene TRBV29-1 combines with J gene TRBJ1-1; tentatively, D is TRBD1 (5 bases). Germline CDR1 reads SQVTM; CDR2 reads ANQGSEA. Deletions cut 4 bases from V and 1 base from J, with 10 bases between. The CDR3 consists of 13 residues. CDR3 nucleotides: TGCAGCGTTGTTGCCAGGGCGAACACTGAAGCTTTCTTT. Translated, it gives CSVVARANTEAFF.

The rearrangement links TRBV30 to TRBJ1-1; the D gene is possibly TRBD1 (6 bases). V was cut by 5 bases and J by 3 bases, with 25 bases left in between. The germline CDR1 and CDR2 sequences are GTSNPN and SVGIG (reference sequence). The CDR3 spans 17 residues. In DNA, the CDR3 is TGTGCCTGGGACGTTTCCTGGGACTCACCAGGGGACACTGAAGCTTTCTTT. Protein: CAWDVSWDSPGDTEAFF. The full variable domain, its missing parts supplied by reference TRBV30 and TRBJ1-1, is SQTIHQWPATLVQPVGSPLSLECTVEGTSNPNLYWYRQAAGRGLQLLFYSVGIGQISSEVPQNLSASRPQDRQFILSSKKLLLSDSGFYLCAWDVSWDSPGDTEAFFGQGTRLTVV.

The chain uses TRBV29-1 and TRBJ2-3; 8 bases align to TRBD2. The germline CDR1 and CDR2 sequences are SQVTM and ANQGSEA. The V gene end was trimmed by 3 bases and the J gene end by 0 bases; junction bases not matched to a gene: 5. The CDR3 sequence is 15 residues long. The CDR3 sequence: CSVEPGRDSTDTQYF. DNA for the CDR3: TGCAGCGTTGAGCCCGGGAGGGACAGCACAGATACGCAGTATTTT.

In its sample, this clonotype was seen a few times. This chain joins TRBV2 and TRBJ2-5; a weak D match, TRBD2 (5 bases). Deletions cut 0 bases from V and 3 bases from J, with 5 bases between. This CDR3 spans 13 amino acids. Germline V CDR1 and CDR2: SNHLY, FYNNEI. The CDR3 sequence: CASSEAGEETQYF. The CDR3 DNA reads as TGTGCCAGCAGTGAAGCGGGAGAAGAGACCCAGTACTTC.

This clonotype occurred once. The gene calls are TRBV7-9 and TRBJ2-1, with D perhaps TRBD1 (6 bases). The CDR3 extends over 14 amino acids. Germline V gives CDR1 SEHNR, CDR2 FQNEAQ (reference sequence). V gave up 1 base and J gave up 10 bases, with 14 bases separating them. The CDR3 DNA follows: TGTGCCAGCAGCTTAGATGGGTGGGGGCGCGAGCAGTTCTTC. This encodes CASSLDGWGREQFF.

There are a few counts of this clonotype. The chain combines TRBV29-1 with TRBJ2-7; tentatively, D is TRBD2 (6 bases). With 6 bases removed from V and 4 bases from J, the gap between germline ends came to 13 bases. Germline V gives CDR1 SQVTM, CDR2 ANQGSEA. The CDR3 is 12 residues long. In DNA, the CDR3 is TGCAGCGTGGGCGCTGCGGGGTACGAGCAGTACTTC. As protein: CSVGAAGYEQYF.